This TCR beta chain was profiled in a study of T-cell memory formation after mild COVID-19. Trimming removed 3 bases at V and 0 bases at J, with 9 bases between. Germline-derived CDR1 and CDR2 are SGHRS and YFSETQ. CDR3 length: 15 amino acids. This clonotype was picked up a small number of times. TCR alpha and TCR beta cDNA libraries carrying sample barcodes and UMIs were produced by 5'RACE using constant-segment primers. MiXCR, run by TCRdb on the 5' RACE reads, gives a single entry per CDR3 protein. This sample has roughly 610,000 distinct CDR3 sequences; roughly 17% occur once, and the top ten carry roughly 7.8%.

The receptor's source is an adult woman who had mild COVID-19 (a few samples of this study predate the infection). Cell type and time point are not known. The sequencing sample was made of PBMCs or a T cell subset sorted from them (not recorded which). V gene TRBV5-1 combines with J gene TRBJ2-2; D call uncertain. CDR3 residues: CASSSWEANTGELFF. The CDR3 DNA is TGCGCCAGCAGCTCCTGGGAAGCGAACACCGGGGAGCTGTTTTTT. Together with reference TRBV5-1 and TRBJ2-2, the CDR3 gives the full variable domain: KAGVTQTPRYLIKTRGQQVTLSCSPISGHRSVSWYQQTPGQGLQFLFEYFSETQRNKGNFPGRFSGRQFSNSRSEMNVSTLELGDSALYLCASSSWEANTGELFFGEGSRLTVL.